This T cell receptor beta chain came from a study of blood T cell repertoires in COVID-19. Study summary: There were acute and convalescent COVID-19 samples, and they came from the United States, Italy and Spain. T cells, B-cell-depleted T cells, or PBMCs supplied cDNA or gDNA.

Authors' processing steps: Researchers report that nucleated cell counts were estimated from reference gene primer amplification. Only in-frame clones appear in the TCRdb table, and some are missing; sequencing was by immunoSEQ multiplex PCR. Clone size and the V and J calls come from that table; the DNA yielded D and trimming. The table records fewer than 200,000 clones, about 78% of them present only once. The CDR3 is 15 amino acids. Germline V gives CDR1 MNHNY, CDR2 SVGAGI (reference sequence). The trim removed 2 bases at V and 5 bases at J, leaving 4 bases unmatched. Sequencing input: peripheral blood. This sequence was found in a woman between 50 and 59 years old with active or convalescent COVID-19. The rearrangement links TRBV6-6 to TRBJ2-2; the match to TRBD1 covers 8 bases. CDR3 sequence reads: CASSYARGRTGELFF. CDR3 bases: TGTGCCAGCAGTTACGCCAGGGGGCGAACCGGGGAGCTGTTTTTT.